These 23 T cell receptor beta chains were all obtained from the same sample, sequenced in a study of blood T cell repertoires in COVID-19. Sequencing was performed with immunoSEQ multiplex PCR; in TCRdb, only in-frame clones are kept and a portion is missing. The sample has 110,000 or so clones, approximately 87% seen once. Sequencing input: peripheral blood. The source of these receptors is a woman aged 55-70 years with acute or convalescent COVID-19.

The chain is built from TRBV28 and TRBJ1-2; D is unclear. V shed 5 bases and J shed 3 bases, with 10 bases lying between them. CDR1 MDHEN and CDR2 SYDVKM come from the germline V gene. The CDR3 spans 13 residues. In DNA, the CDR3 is TGTGCCAGCAGTAATCAGGTGGACTATGGCTACACCTTC. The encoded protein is CASSNQVDYGYTF.

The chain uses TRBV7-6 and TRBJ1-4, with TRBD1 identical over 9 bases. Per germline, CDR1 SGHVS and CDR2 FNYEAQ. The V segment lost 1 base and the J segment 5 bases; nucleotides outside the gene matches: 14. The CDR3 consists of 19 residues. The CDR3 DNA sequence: TGTGCCAGCAGCTTAGACAGGACAGGGGTGGGTCCCCACAATGAAAAACTGTTTTTT. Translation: CASSLDRTGVGPHNEKLFF.

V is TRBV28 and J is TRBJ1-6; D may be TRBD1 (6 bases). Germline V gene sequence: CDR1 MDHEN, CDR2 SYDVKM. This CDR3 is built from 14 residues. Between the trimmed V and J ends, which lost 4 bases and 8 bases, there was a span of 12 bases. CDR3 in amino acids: CASSYQGSYSPLHF. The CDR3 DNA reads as TGTGCCAGCAGTTATCAGGGGTCGTATTCACCCCTCCACTTT.

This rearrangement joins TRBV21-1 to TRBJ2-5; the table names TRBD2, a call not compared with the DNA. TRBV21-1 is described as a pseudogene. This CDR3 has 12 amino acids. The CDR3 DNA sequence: TGTGCCAGCAGCATATGGACTAGCACCAATTACTTC. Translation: CASSIWTSTNYF.

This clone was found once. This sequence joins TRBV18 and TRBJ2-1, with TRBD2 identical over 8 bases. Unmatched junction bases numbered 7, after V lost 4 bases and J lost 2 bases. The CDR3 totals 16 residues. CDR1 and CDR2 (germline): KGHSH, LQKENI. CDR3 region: CASSRQSGSAYNEQFF. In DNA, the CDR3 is TGTGCCAGCTCACGGCAAAGCGGGAGTGCCTACAATGAGCAGTTCTTC.

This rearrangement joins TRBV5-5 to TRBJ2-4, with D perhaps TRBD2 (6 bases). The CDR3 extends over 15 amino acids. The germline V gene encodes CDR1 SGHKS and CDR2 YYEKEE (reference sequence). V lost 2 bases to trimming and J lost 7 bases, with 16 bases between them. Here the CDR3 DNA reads TGTGCCAGCAGCTTTGCTGGGGGACTCGGGAACATTCAGTACTTC. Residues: CASSFAGGLGNIQYF.

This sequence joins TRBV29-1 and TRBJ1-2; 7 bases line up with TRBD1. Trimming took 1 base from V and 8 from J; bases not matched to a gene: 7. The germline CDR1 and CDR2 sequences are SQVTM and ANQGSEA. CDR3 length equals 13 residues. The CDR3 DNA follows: TGCAGCGTTGAAGCTCACAGGGGCGAGGGCTACACCTTC. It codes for CSVEAHRGEGYTF.

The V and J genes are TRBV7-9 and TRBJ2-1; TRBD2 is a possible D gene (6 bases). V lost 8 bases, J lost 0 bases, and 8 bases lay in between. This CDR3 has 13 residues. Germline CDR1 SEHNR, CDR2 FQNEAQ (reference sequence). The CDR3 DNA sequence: TGTGCCAGCTCAGCGGGCTCCTACAATGAGCAGTTCTTC. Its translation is CASSAGSYNEQFF.

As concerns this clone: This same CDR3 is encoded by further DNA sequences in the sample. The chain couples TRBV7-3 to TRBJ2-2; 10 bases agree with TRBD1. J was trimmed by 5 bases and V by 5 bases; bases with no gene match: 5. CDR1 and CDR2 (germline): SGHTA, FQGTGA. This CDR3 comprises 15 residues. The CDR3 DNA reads TGTGCCAGCAGCCCGACAGGGGGCCGGACCGGGGAGCTGTTTTTT. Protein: CASSPTGGRTGELFF. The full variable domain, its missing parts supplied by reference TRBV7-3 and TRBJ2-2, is GAGVSQTPSNKVTEKGKYVELRCDPISGHTALYWYRQSLGQGPEFLIYFQGTGAADDSGLPNDRFFAVRPEGSVSTLKIQRTERGDSAVYLCASSPTGGRTGELFFGEGSRLTVL.

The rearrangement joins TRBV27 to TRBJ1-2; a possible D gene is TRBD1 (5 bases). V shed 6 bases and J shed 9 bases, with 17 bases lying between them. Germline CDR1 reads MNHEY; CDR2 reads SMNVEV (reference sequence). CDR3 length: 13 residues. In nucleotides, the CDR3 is TGTGCCAGCAGGCAAGAAGGGGCGAGGAGCTACACCTTC. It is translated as CASRQEGARSYTF.

The CDR3 DNA is TGTGCCAGCAGTAAAGCCGGGACTAGCCACGAGCAGTACTTC. Residues: CASSKAGTSHEQYF. The genes are TRBV5-4 and TRBJ2-7; TRBD2 agrees at 9 bases. The V segment lost 5 bases and the J segment 5 bases; nucleotides outside the gene matches: 8. The CDR3 runs 14 residues. Germline loops: CDR1 SGHNT, CDR2 YYREEE (reference sequence). The variable domain in full, with the rest retrieved from reference TRBV5-4 and TRBJ2-7, is ETGVTQSPTHLIKTRGQQVTLRCSSQSGHNTVSWYQQALGQGPQFIFQYYREEENGRGNFPPRFSGLQFPNYSSELNVNALELDDSALYLCASSKAGTSHEQYFGPGTRLTVT.

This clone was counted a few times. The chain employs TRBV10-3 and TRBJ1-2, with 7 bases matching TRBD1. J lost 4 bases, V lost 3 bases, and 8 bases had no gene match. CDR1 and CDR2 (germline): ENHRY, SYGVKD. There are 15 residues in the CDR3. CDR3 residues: CAISEPTQGLYGYTF. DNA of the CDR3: TGTGCCATCAGTGAACCAACACAGGGGCTCTATGGCTACACCTTC.

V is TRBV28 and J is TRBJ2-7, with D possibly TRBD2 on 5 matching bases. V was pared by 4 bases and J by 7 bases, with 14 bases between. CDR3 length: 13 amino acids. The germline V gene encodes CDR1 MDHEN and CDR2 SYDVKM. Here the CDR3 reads CASSYGLEREQYF. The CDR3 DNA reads TGTGCCAGCAGTTACGGACTCGAAAGGGAGCAGTACTTC.

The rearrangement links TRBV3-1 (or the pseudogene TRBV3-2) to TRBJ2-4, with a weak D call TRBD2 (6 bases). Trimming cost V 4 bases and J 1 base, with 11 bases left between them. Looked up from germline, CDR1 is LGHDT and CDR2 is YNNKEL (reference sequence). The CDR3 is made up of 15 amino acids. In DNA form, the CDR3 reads TGTGCCAGCAGCCCCCGACTAGGGGCCAAAAACATTCAGTACTTC. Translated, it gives CASSPRLGAKNIQYF.

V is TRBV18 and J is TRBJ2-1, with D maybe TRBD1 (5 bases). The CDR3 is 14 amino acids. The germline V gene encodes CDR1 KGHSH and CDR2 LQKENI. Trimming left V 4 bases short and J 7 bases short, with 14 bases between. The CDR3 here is CASSLGVNRNEQFF. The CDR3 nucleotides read TGTGCCAGCTCACTAGGGGTGAATCGTAATGAGCAGTTCTTC.

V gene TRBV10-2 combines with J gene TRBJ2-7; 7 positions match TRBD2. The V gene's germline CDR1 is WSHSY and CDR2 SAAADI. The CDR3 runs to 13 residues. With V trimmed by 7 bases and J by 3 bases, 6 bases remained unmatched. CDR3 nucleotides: TGCGCCAGCACCGAGCGGGGTTACTACGAGCAGTACTTC. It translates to CASTERGYYEQYF.

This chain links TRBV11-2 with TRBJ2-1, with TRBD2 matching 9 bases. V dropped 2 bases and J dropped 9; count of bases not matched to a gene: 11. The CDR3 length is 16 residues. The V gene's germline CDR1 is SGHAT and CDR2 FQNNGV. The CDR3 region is CASSLLSSGTVVEQFF. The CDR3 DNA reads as TGTGCCAGCAGCTTACTCTCTAGCGGGACGGTGGTTGAGCAGTTCTTC.

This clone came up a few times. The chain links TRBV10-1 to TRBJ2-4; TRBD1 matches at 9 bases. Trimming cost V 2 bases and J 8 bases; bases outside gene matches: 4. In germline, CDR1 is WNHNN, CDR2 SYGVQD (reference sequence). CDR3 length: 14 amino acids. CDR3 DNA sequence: TGCGCCAGCAGTGAGGACGGGGACAGGGACATTCAGTACTTC. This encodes CASSEDGDRDIQYF.

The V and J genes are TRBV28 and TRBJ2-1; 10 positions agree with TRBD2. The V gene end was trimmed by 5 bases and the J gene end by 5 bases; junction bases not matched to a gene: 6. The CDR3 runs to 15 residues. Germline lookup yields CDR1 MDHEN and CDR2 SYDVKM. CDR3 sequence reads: CASSRSGRAHNEQFF. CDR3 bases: TGTGCCAGCAGTCGGAGCGGGAGGGCCCACAATGAGCAGTTCTTC.

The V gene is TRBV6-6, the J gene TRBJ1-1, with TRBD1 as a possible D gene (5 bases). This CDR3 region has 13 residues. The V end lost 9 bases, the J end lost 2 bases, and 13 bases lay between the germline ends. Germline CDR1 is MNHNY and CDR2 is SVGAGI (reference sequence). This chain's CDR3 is CASIPQVNTEAFF. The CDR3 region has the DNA TGTGCCAGTATTCCACAGGTCAACACTGAAGCTTTCTTT.

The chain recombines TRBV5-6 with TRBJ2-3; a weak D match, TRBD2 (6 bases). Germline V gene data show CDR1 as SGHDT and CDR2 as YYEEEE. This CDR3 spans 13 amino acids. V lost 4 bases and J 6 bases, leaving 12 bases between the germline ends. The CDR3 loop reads CASSLGGVDTQYF. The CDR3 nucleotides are TGTGCCAGCAGCCTGGGCGGGGTCGATACGCAGTATTTT.

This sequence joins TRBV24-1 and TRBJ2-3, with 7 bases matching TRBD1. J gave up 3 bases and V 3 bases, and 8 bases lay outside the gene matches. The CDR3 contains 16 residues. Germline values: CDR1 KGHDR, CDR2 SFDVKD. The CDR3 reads CATSDVQGRSTDTQYF. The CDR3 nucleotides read TGTGCCACCAGTGATGTACAGGGGAGATCGACAGATACGCAGTATTTT.

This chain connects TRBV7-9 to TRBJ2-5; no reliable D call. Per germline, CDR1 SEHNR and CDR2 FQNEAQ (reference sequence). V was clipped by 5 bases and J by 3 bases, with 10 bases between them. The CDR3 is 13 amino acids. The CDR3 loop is CASSPAYEETQYF. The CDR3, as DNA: TGTGCCAGCAGCCCCGCCTATGAAGAGACCCAGTACTTC.